Listed below are T cell receptor beta chains from one sample, sequenced in a study of T cells in Graves' hyperthyroidism and ophthalmopathy. From the multiplex PCR reads, TCRdb called clonotypes with MiXCR, one entry per CDR3 protein. Of 560,000 or so distinct CDR3 sequences in the sample, around 45% were seen once. The sequenced sample was peripheral blood or thyroid tissue (not recorded which). These receptors were collected from a woman between 18 and 30 years old with Graves' hyperthyroidism. Each CDR3 is given without its conserved first and last residue. A D gene is named only where the DNA matches it firmly. Size is omitted from some rows. Given values are once, few, many or a class for expanded clones.

V gene: TRBV2
clone size: -
D gene: -
CDR3 protein: ASSFDLIYEQY

V gene: TRBV7-9
clone size: few
D gene: TRBD1
CDR3 protein: ASTQDRGKETQY

V gene: TRBV15
clone size: -
D gene: -
CDR3 protein: ATSPTAYTGTQY

V gene: TRBV7-9
clone size: -
D gene: -
CDR3 protein: ASSLVNSYEQY

V gene: TRBV7-9
clone size: few
D gene: TRBD2
CDR3 protein: ASSLWTSDYEQY

V gene: TRBV2
clone size: few
D gene: TRBD1
CDR3 protein: ASSELETGFQPQH

V gene: TRBV7-9
clone size: -
D gene: -
CDR3 protein: ASTQGDQETQY

V gene: TRBV7-7
clone size: -
D gene: -
CDR3 protein: ASSLGPLPPYEQY

V gene: TRBV7-8
clone size: -
D gene: TRBD2
CDR3 protein: ASSQSGGDLQETQY

V gene: TRBV6-5
clone size: -
D gene: -
CDR3 protein: ASSYRSNNQPQH

V gene: TRBV7-9
clone size: -
D gene: TRBD1
CDR3 protein: ASSQGEEGALEKLF

V gene: TRBV10-3
clone size: -
D gene: -
CDR3 protein: AISEGAGRTDTQY

V gene: TRBV20-1
clone size: -
D gene: -
CDR3 protein: SAGRGTETQY

V gene: TRBV7-8
clone size: -
D gene: -
CDR3 protein: ASSTHLKGKLEYGYT

V gene: TRBV20-1
clone size: -
D gene: -
CDR3 protein: SATANNRFLYGYT

V gene: TRBV5-1
clone size: -
D gene: -
CDR3 protein: VSSLESLDSPLH

V gene: TRBV9
clone size: -
D gene: TRBD2
CDR3 protein: ASSQEKRERYEQY

V gene: TRBV14
clone size: many
D gene: -
CDR3 protein: ASSQVLGPEAF

V gene: TRBV7-9
clone size: -
D gene: TRBD2
CDR3 protein: ASSHLQGLTGGAQY

V gene: TRBV20-1
clone size: -
D gene: TRBD1
CDR3 protein: SARGQGNKETQY

V gene: TRBV29-1
clone size: -
D gene: -
CDR3 protein: STTRDRGYT

V gene: TRBV15
clone size: -
D gene: -
CDR3 protein: ATSVDRNTIY

V gene: TRBV29-1
clone size: -
D gene: TRBD1
CDR3 protein: SVEERQGKETQY

V gene: TRBV12-3/TRBV12-4
clone size: -
D gene: -
CDR3 protein: ASSDNISGANVLT

V gene: TRBV19
clone size: -
D gene: -
CDR3 protein: ASRGHGDYEQY

V gene: TRBV25-1
clone size: many
D gene: -
CDR3 protein: ASSVDPGAGYGYT

V gene: TRBV7-9
clone size: many
D gene: -
CDR3 protein: ASSRNFNTEAF

V gene: TRBV6-5
clone size: -
D gene: -
CDR3 protein: ASSDVLWWGTEAF

V gene: TRBV29-1
clone size: -
D gene: TRBD1
CDR3 protein: SVRQGKIF

V gene: TRBV2
clone size: many
D gene: -
CDR3 protein: ASSEDSNTEAF

V gene: TRBV7-9
clone size: few
D gene: -
CDR3 protein: ASSREPSVNTGELF

V gene: TRBV19
clone size: many
D gene: TRBD1
CDR3 protein: ASRTGDENSPLH

V gene: TRBV15
clone size: -
D gene: TRBD1
CDR3 protein: ATSRAAGTGYNSPLH

V gene: TRBV25-1
clone size: few
D gene: -
CDR3 protein: ASSLAGTTYYGYT

V gene: TRBV5-6
clone size: few
D gene: -
CDR3 protein: ASSLGADSGANVLT

V gene: TRBV20-1
clone size: -
D gene: -
CDR3 protein: SAKRDFYTGELF

V gene: TRBV7-9
clone size: many
D gene: -
CDR3 protein: ASSQETQY